This T cell receptor beta chain was identified during a study of blood T cell repertoires in COVID-19. Background on the study: Whether acute or convalescent, the COVID-19 samples came from the United States, Italy and Spain.

The CDR3 consists of 12 residues. Per germline, CDR1 MDHEN and CDR2 SYDVKM. The ends were cut back, 7 bases at V and 0 bases at J, with 6 bases in the middle. Methods used by the authors: The authors estimated nucleated cell counts from reference gene primer amplification. Profiled with immunoSEQ multiplex PCR; TCRdb holds only in-frame clones, not every one. V and J calls plus clone size are reproduced from that table; the DNA served to infer D and trimming. Of tens of thousands of clones in the sample, around 81% were seen once. The sequence was collected from a man older than 75 with acute or convalescent COVID-19. The sample was peripheral blood. The V gene is TRBV28, the J gene TRBJ2-5; TRBD1 is a possible D gene (6 bases). The chain's CDR3 is CASNRDQETQYF. CDR3 in DNA: TGTGCCAGCAACAGGGACCAAGAGACCCAGTACTTC.